The clone carrying this T cell receptor (beta chain) was counted ten times or more. This may come from a read error, since a much larger clone is one base off. No treatment of any kind had been given to any patient before thyroid surgery. The junction had 20 bases not matched to a gene; V was cut back by 5 bases and J by 2 bases. Germline V gene data show CDR1 as MNHEY and CDR2 as SMNVEV (reference sequence). There are 19 residues in the CDR3. TCRdb re-called the PCR reads with MiXCR. The sample has some 20,000 clones, around 16% seen once. These data originate in a study of metastatic and nonmetastatic thyroid tumors.

The sequence was obtained from a male donor with papillary thyroid cancer or a benign thyroid nodule (not recorded which). Some clones in this sample may be carry-over from other donors' samples. This chain uses TRBV27 with TRBJ1-1, with TRBD1 identical over 7 bases. Sequences were obtained from blood. The CDR3 DNA reads TGTGCCAGCAGTATAATCCAAGGACAGGTATTTCGACGAAACACTGAAGCTTTCTTT. Translated: CASSIIQGQVFRRNTEAFF.